These T cell receptor beta chains were read from a single sample in a study of memory CD4+ T cells and cytomegalovirus serostatus. The assay was immunoSEQ multiplex PCR, and TCRdb's table has in-frame clones only and misses some. The sample comprises tens of thousands of clones, roughly three quarters of which are singletons, and 1.1% rests with the top ten. Sequencing was performed on memory CD4+ T cells from blood. All receptors derive from an adult in good health and CMV-seronegative. Both conserved end residues are part of each CDR3.

TRBV6-1,15,TRBJ2-3,CASSGQGTSTDTQYF
TRBV7-2,16,TRBJ1-6,CASSLVRQGKNSPLHF
TRBV7-2,15,TRBJ1-5,CASSQTPYYNQPQHF
TRBV4-3,13,TRBJ1-6,CASSQFSGTPLHF
TRBV6-5,16,TRBJ1-6,CASSYAQTGMDSPLHF
TRBV30,12,TRBJ1-1,CAWSVNLVGAFF
TRBV10-2,14,TRBJ2-1,CASSLRGAYNEQFF
TRBV5-1,16,TRBJ2-3,CASSFGRGAGTDTQYF
TRBV10-3,14,TRBJ2-6,CAIPRISGANVLTF
TRBV28,14,TRBJ1-2,CASRHTDRGIGYTF
TRBV15,12,TRBJ1-2,CATSGRGYGYTF
TRBV7-2,13,TRBJ2-7,CASRGLAGGEQYF
TRBV7-2,14,TRBJ2-7,CASRPYSSSYEQYF
TRBV4-2,15,TRBJ2-7,CASSLRGQGTYEQYF
TRBV6-1,17,TRBJ1-2,CASSEEITGQGAGGYTF